The clone carrying this T cell receptor beta chain came up many times. This entry is derived from a study of T cells of healthy individuals. TCRdb independently ran MiXCR on the 5' RACE reads; one entry per CDR3 protein. The data hold about 41,000 distinct CDR3 sequences, with 4% to 5% observed a single time. This TCR was sampled from a human donor in good health.

In nucleotides, the CDR3 is TGTGCCAGCAGTGAACTAGCGGGGAGCACAGATACGCAGTATTTT. Its protein product is CASSELAGSTDTQYF. The rearrangement joins TRBV6-4 to TRBJ2-3, with TRBD2 matching over 10 bases. Germline V CDR1 and CDR2: MRHNA, SNTAGT. Trimming took 3 bases from V and 0 from J; bases not matched to a gene: 0. The CDR3 runs 15 residues.